Sequencing of this T cell receptor (beta chain) was carried out in a study of T cells in Graves' hyperthyroidism and ophthalmopathy. Amplification yielded TCR beta CDR3 regions, with RNA transcripts as the source. Researchers ran a first-round RT-PCR on the TCR CDR3 using the HTBI primer set. MiXCR was run by TCRdb on the multiplex PCR reads, yielding one entry per CDR3 protein. The table shows a few hundred thousand distinct CDR3 sequences, with approximately 17% occurring only once. Per the germline V gene, CDR1 is SEHNR and CDR2 is FQNEAQ (reference sequence). V dropped 0 bases and J dropped 1 base, with 9 bases sitting between them. The CDR3 is made up of 15 amino acids. The sample holds a few counts of this clonotype. Uncontrolled infection, other autoimmune disease, pregnancy or lactation disqualified patients from enrolment.

The sequenced sample was blood. This TCR derives from a man younger than 35 with Graves' ophthalmopathy. The rearrangement links TRBV7-9 to TRBJ2-5; tentative D call: TRBD2 (5 bases). CDR3 amino acids: CASSLALAAQETQYF. The CDR3 DNA reads as TGTGCCAGCAGCTTAGCGCTAGCCGCCCAAGAGACCCAGTACTTC.